This T cell receptor beta chain was documented in a study of cytomegalovirus exposure and HLA in healthy donors. Turning to the study itself: HLA-typed donors were the source of approximately 80 million unique TCRs, which an early data release held.

Germline V gives CDR1 SGHRS, CDR2 YFSETQ. CDR3 size: 15 residues. Trimming cost V 3 bases and J 1 base, with 11 bases left between them. Regarding the study as a whole: Some TCR beta chains (roughly 160 of them) were listed as cytomegalovirus-associated.

Use of 60 Vbeta and 13 Jbeta primers characterized the PCR. Data came from immunoSEQ multiplex PCR; TCRdb stores just in-frame clones and leaves some out. The sample gives about 83,000 clones, 81% of which show up once; about 1.9% is in the top ten. All the people who gave samples were healthy bone marrow donors. The donors, nominally healthy at sampling, likely had unrecorded immune exposures. As to this clone: Its specificity is not known.

Specimen: PBMCs. This TCR was recovered from a woman in her twenties or thirties in good health and CMV-seronegative. The chain couples TRBV5-1 to TRBJ2-1; D is unresolved. CDR3 bases: TGCGCCAGCAGCTCCTTCGGGTCATCCTACAATGAGCAGTTCTTC. Translated, it gives CASSSFGSSYNEQFF.